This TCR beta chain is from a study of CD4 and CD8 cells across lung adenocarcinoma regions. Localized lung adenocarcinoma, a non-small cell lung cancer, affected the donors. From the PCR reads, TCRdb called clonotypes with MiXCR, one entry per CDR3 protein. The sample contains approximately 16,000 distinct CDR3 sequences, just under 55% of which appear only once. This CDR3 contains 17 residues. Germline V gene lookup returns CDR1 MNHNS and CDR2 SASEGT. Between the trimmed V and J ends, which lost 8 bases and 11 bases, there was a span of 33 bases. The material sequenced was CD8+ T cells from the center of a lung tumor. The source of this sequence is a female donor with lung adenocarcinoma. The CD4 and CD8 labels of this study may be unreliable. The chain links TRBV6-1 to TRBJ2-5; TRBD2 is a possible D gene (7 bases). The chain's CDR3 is CASCAGLGGPDEGFQYF. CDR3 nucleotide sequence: TGTGCCAGCTGTGCGGGACTGGGGGGGCCAGACGAAGGGTTTCAGTACTTC.